Listed here are 23 T cell receptor beta chains from one sample, sequenced in a study of Ad26.COV2.S vaccination and SARS-CoV-2 variants. The method was immunoSEQ multiplex PCR; TCRdb's version includes in-frame clones alone and lacks a portion of them. The table lists about 350,000 clones, 88% of them singletons, with 6.4% in the top ten. Indicated treatment: 19 received Ad26.COV2.S at low or high dose, single or two shots; 5 received placebo; per-sample allocation not given. Vaccine and placebo recipients were sampled on day 63 after the first injection. The starting material was peripheral blood, obtained in a trial of Ad26.COV2.S vaccine versus placebo. The source is a person aged 18-60 years who received the Ad26.COV2.S COVID-19 vaccine or a placebo.

The chain carries TRBV7-2 and TRBJ1-5; D unclear. Germline-derived CDR1 and CDR2 are SGHTA and FQGNSA. CDR3 length: 16 residues. V was cut by 1 base and J by 0 bases, with 10 bases left in between. The DNA of the CDR3 is TGTGCCAGCAGCTTAGAATCAATGGATAGCAATCAGCCCCAGCATTTT. This gives the protein CASSLESMDSNQPQHF. Full variable domain (rest looked up from reference TRBV7-2 and TRBJ1-5): GAGVSQSPSNKVTEKGKDVELRCDPISGHTALYWYRQSLGQGLEFLIYFQGNSAPDKSGLPSDRFSAERTGGSVSTLTIQRTQQEDSAVYLCASSLESMDSNQPQHFGDGTRLSIL.

V gene TRBV14 combines with J gene TRBJ2-3; the D is unclear. The CDR3 runs to 13 residues. CDR1 is SGHDN, CDR2 FVKESK, per germline. Between the trimmed V and J ends, which lost 0 bases and 3 bases, there was a span of 4 bases. This chain's CDR3 is CASSQDDTDTQYF. CDR3 DNA: TGTGCCAGCAGCCAAGATGATACAGATACGCAGTATTTT.

This chain uses TRBV7-9 with TRBJ2-7; D is perhaps TRBD1 (6 bases). The CDR3 contains 14 residues. Germline V lookup: CDR1 SEHNR, CDR2 FQNEAQ (reference sequence). Trimming stripped 5 bases from V and 0 bases from J, with 11 bases between. CDR3 bases: TGTGCCAGCAGCCGGACGACAGGCTCCTACGAGCAGTACTTC. Protein: CASSRTTGSYEQYF.

The chain couples TRBV7-2 to TRBJ1-5; D might be TRBD1 (5 bases). CDR3 length: 14 amino acids. Germline CDR1 and CDR2: SGHTA and FQGNSA. V was shortened by 1 base and J by 6 bases, with 10 bases between the two germline ends. The CDR3 nucleotides are TGTGCCAGCAGCTTAGACAGGTTCTCTCAGCCCCAGCATTTT. Residues: CASSLDRFSQPQHF.

This sequence joins TRBV3-1 (or the pseudogene TRBV3-2) and TRBJ2-3; D gene ambiguous. Looked up from germline, CDR1 is LGHDT and CDR2 is YNNKEL (reference sequence). Between the trimmed V and J ends, which lost 4 bases and 6 bases, there was a span of 8 bases. The length of the CDR3 is 12 residues. The CDR3 region is CASSPYEDTQYF. CDR3 coding DNA: TGTGCCAGCAGCCCCTATGAGGATACGCAGTATTTT.

The gene calls are TRBV30 and TRBJ1-2; 9 nucleotides line up with TRBD1. This CDR3 is built from 13 residues. Trimming removed 4 bases from V and 8 bases from J; junction bases left unmatched: 8. Germline V gene lookup returns CDR1 GTSNPN and CDR2 SVGIG (reference sequence). The chain's CDR3 is CAWTDRGMEGYTF. The DNA for the CDR3 is TGTGCCTGGACTGACAGGGGGATGGAAGGCTACACCTTC.

The rearrangement links TRBV13 to TRBJ2-5; tentative D call: TRBD1 (6 bases). V shed 0 bases and J shed 5 bases, with 10 bases lying between them. Germline-derived CDR1 and CDR2 are PRHDT and FYEKMQ (reference sequence). The CDR3 totals 14 residues. The chain's CDR3 is CASSLGGQGETQYF. CDR3 DNA sequence: TGTGCCAGCAGCTTAGGGGGTCAGGGGGAGACCCAGTACTTC.

This chain joins TRBV30 and TRBJ2-3, with D perhaps being TRBD1 or TRBD2 (5 bases each). From germline, CDR1 is GTSNPN and CDR2 SVGIG (reference sequence). Trimming shortened V by 5 bases and J by 4 bases, and 13 bases separated the two germline ends. There are 13 residues in the CDR3. CDR3 protein: CAWGVRGADTQYF. For the CDR3, the DNA is TGTGCCTGGGGAGTTAGGGGAGCAGATACGCAGTATTTT.

The V gene is TRBV28, the J gene TRBJ2-1, with 9 bases fitting TRBD2. The CDR3 consists of 17 residues. Germline-derived CDR1 and CDR2 are MDHEN and SYDVKM. The V segment lost 5 bases and the J segment 7 bases; nucleotides outside the gene matches: 15. CDR3: CASSPPGIAGVWNEQFF. The CDR3 DNA reads as TGTGCCAGCAGTCCCCCGGGGATAGCGGGAGTTTGGAATGAGCAGTTCTTC.

The rearrangement joins TRBV27 to TRBJ2-2; the D call may be TRBD1 or TRBD2 (5 bases each). The CDR3 has 15 residues. V lost 1 base and J 7 bases, leaving 13 bases between the germline ends. Per the germline V gene, CDR1 is MNHEY and CDR2 is SMNVEV (reference sequence). As DNA, the CDR3 is TGTGCCAGCAGTTTATACCAGCCTGGGGGCGGGGAGCTGTTTTTT. Amino acid sequence: CASSLYQPGGGELFF.

This chain joins TRBV7-2 and TRBJ1-3; 8 bases are shared with TRBD1. Germline-derived CDR1 and CDR2 are SGHTA and FQGNSA. The V segment lost 6 bases and the J segment 3 bases; nucleotides outside the gene matches: 10. The CDR3 is 16 residues long. The CDR3, as DNA: TGTGCCAGCAGAAGATTTCAGGGGGCAGGTGGAAACACCATATATTTT. Amino acid sequence: CASRRFQGAGGNTIYF.

A single count supports this clone. This chain links TRBV11-3 with TRBJ2-1, with TRBD2 matching over 11 bases. The CDR3 loop spans 18 amino acids. Germline values: CDR1 SGHNT, CDR2 YENEEA. V shed 0 bases, J shed 7 bases, and the junction held 11 bases outside the gene matches. The CDR3 protein is CASSLERGSTSGMNEQFF. The CDR3 bases are TGTGCCAGCAGCTTAGAGAGGGGGTCGACTAGCGGGATGAATGAGCAGTTCTTC. The entire variable domain, with the rest obtained from reference TRBV11-3 and TRBJ2-1, is as follows: EAGVVQSPRYKIIEKKQPVAFWCNPISGHNTLYWYLQNLGQGPELLIRYENEEAVDDSQLPKDRFSAERLKGVDSTLKIQPAELGDSAVYLCASSLERGSTSGMNEQFFGPGTRLTVL.

The V and J genes are TRBV28 and TRBJ2-5, with 13 bases matching TRBD2. Germline V CDR1 and CDR2: MDHEN, SYDVKM. CDR3 length: 17 amino acids. With 2 bases clipped from V and 4 bases from J, the junction kept 7 bases outside the gene matches. The CDR3 loop reads CASSLRTSGRGIETQYF. Written as DNA, the CDR3 is TGTGCCAGCAGTTTACGGACTAGCGGGAGAGGGATAGAGACCCAGTACTTC. Together with reference TRBV28 and TRBJ2-5, the CDR3 gives the full variable domain: DVKVTQSSRYLVKRTGEKVFLECVQDMDHENMFWYRQDPGLGLRLIYFSYDVKMKEKGDIPEGYSVSREKKERFSLILESASTNQTSMYLCASSLRTSGRGIETQYFGPGTRLLVL.

This chain connects TRBV7-2 to TRBJ2-7; a possible D gene is TRBD1 (6 bases). V dropped 5 bases and J dropped 3 bases, with 23 bases sitting between them. The CDR3 has 17 amino acids. The V gene's germline CDR1 is SGHTA and CDR2 FQGNSA. CDR3 DNA: TGTGCCAGCAGCGAGTTCATCGGGGCAGGGGAAGTCTACGAGCAGTACTTC. Its protein is CASSEFIGAGEVYEQYF.

The chain combines TRBV9 with TRBJ2-3; the D is unclear. This CDR3 contains 12 residues. The V and J ends lost 4 bases and 0 bases respectively, with 3 bases between them. CDR1 is SGDLS, CDR2 YYNGEE, per germline. The CDR3 sequence is CASSFSTDTQYF. CDR3 nucleotides: TGTGCCAGCAGCTTCAGCACAGATACGCAGTATTTT.

This sequence joins TRBV7-8 and TRBJ2-7; tentative D call: TRBD1 (5 bases). CDR3 length: 14 amino acids. Deletions cut 5 bases from V and 3 bases from J, with 14 bases between. CDR1 and CDR2 from the germline V gene are SGHVS and FQNEAQ. For the CDR3, the DNA is TGTGCCAGCAGCCTAGGGGCAACGAACTACGAGCAGTACTTC. Translated: CASSLGATNYEQYF. Variable domain in full (rest from reference TRBV7-8 and TRBJ2-7): GAGVSQSPRYKVAKRGQDVALRCDPISGHVSLFWYQQALGQGPEFLTYFQNEAQLDKSGLPSDRFFAERPEGSVSTLKIQRTQQEDSAVYLCASSLGATNYEQYFGPGTRLTVT.

The chain joins TRBV7-3 to TRBJ2-5; 11 positions agree with TRBD2. Germline V CDR1 and CDR2: SGHTA, FQGTGA. The CDR3 sequence is 15 residues long. V trimming: 3 bases; J trimming: 3 bases; junction bases outside the gene matches: 3. DNA of the CDR3: TGTGCCAGCAGCTTTAGCGGGAGGGCCGAAGAGACCCAGTACTTC. Its translation is CASSFSGRAEETQYF.

The rearrangement links TRBV18 to TRBJ1-4, with 7 bases lining up with TRBD1. Trimming cost V 4 bases and J 3 bases; bases outside gene matches: 2. The CDR3 consists of 14 residues. Germline V gene sequence: CDR1 KGHSH, CDR2 LQKENI. The CDR3 region is CASSHDRANEKLFF. For the CDR3, the DNA is TGTGCCAGCTCACACGACAGGGCTAATGAAAAACTGTTTTTT.

J is TRBJ2-7 and V is TRBV18; TRBD2 matches at 12 bases. Germline CDR1 and CDR2: KGHSH and LQKENI. V was clipped by 3 bases and J by 2 bases; unmatched bases: 8. The CDR3 loop spans 17 amino acids. The CDR3 DNA is TGTGCCAGCTCACCGGGTCTAGCGGGAGGGCCCGCCTACGAGCAGTACTTC. The encoded protein is CASSPGLAGGPAYEQYF.

The chain recombines TRBV28 with TRBJ1-6; 9 positions match TRBD1. The CDR3 is 16 amino acids. V trimming: 6 bases; J trimming: 10 bases; junction bases outside the gene matches: 13. CDR1 and CDR2 from the germline V gene are MDHEN and SYDVKM. The DNA for the CDR3 is TGTGCCAGCAGAGCCCATGGGACAGGGAAGAACTCACCCCTCCACTTT. This encodes CASRAHGTGKNSPLHF. Filled out from reference TRBV28 and TRBJ1-6, the complete variable domain reads DVKVTQSSRYLVKRTGEKVFLECVQDMDHENMFWYRQDPGLGLRLIYFSYDVKMKEKGDIPEGYSVSREKKERFSLILESASTNQTSMYLCASRAHGTGKNSPLHFGNGTRLTVT.

The chain uses TRBV5-1 and TRBJ2-3, with D uncertain. The CDR3 has 14 amino acids. V gave up 3 bases and J gave up 1 base, with 9 bases separating them. The germline gives CDR1 SGHRS, CDR2 YFSETQ. The CDR3 DNA follows: TGCGCCAGCAGCTGGAAGGACGGCACAGATACGCAGTATTTT. Its translation: CASSWKDGTDTQYF.

This chain connects TRBV5-8 to TRBJ1-5; D unclear. Germline CDR1 SGHTS, CDR2 YDEGEE. The CDR3 has 15 amino acids. Trimming shortened V by 4 bases and J by 0 bases, and 11 bases separated the two germline ends. The CDR3 nucleotides read TGTGCCAGCAGCCGGGGAGGGATTAGCAATCAGCCCCAGCATTTT. Translated: CASSRGGISNQPQHF.

The V call is TRBV11-3, the J call TRBJ2-2, with D tentatively TRBD2 (5 bases). Deletions cut 2 bases from V and 0 bases from J, with 16 bases between. This CDR3 comprises 18 residues. Per the germline V gene, CDR1 is SGHNT and CDR2 is YENEEA. CDR3 coding DNA: TGTGCCAGCAGCTTAACACATCGCGGGTACGCGAACACCGGGGAGCTGTTTTTT. Protein sequence: CASSLTHRGYANTGELFF.